Listed here is a single T cell receptor beta chain. Antigen specificity is unknown. Only in-frame clones appear in the TCRdb table, and some are missing; sequencing was by immunoSEQ multiplex PCR. The table lists some 190,000 clones, 80% to 90% of them singletons. These data originate in a study of T cell responses to AZD1222 COVID-19 vaccine. Looked up from germline, CDR1 is ENHRY and CDR2 is SYGVKD. The CDR3 is made up of 14 amino acids. The V segment lost 0 bases and the J segment 7 bases; nucleotides outside the gene matches: 1. Study-wide results and limits: None of the repertoires were sampled until the peak T cell response had passed.

The gene calls are TRBV10-3 and TRBJ2-1; TRBD2 matches 9 bases. The receptor comes from an adult in good health. The specimen comprised peripheral blood, sampled on day 0 of AZD1222 vaccination. The CDR3 DNA reads as TGTGCCATCAGTGAGTCTAGCGGGGGAAATGAGCAGTTCTTC. Translation gives CAISESSGGNEQFF.